Following are 17 T cell receptor beta chains from one sample sequenced in a study of blood T cell repertoires in COVID-19. Profiling relied on immunoSEQ multiplex PCR, and the TCRdb table lists in-frame clones only, not all of them. In the table there are about 88,000 clones, approximately 91% of which are singletons. Sequencing used peripheral blood. Receptors were obtained from a woman aged 80 or over with acute or convalescent COVID-19.

The chain recombines TRBV28 with TRBJ2-1; 9 nucleotides align to TRBD2. The J segment lost 16 bases and the V segment lost 5 bases, leaving 12 bases of the junction unmatched. The CDR3 is 13 residues long. CDR1 and CDR2 (germline): MDHEN, SYDVKM. The CDR3 is CASSPPGSGSQFF. As DNA, the CDR3 is TGTGCCAGCAGTCCTCCTGGTAGCGGGAGTCAATTCTTC.

CDR3 in amino acids: CASSILQSHTEAFF. The CDR3 coding sequence is TGTGCCAGTAGTATTTTACAGAGTCACACTGAAGCTTTCTTT. The chain is built from TRBV19 and TRBJ1-1; D not certain. Germline V gene data show CDR1 as LNHDA and CDR2 as SQIVND (reference sequence). The CDR3 spans 14 residues. Between the trimmed V and J ends, which lost 3 bases and 3 bases, there was a span of 11 bases. Drawing the rest from reference TRBV19 and TRBJ1-1, the complete variable domain is DGGITQSPKYLFRKEGQNVTLSCEQNLNHDAMYWYRQDPGQGLRLIYYSQIVNDFQKGDIAEGYSVSREKKESFPLTVTSAQKNPTAFYLCASSILQSHTEAFFGQGTRLTVV.

The chain recombines TRBV2 with TRBJ1-3, with TRBD1 as a possible D gene (5 bases). Trimming pared 4 bases from V and 1 base from J, leaving 14 bases between. Germline V gene sequence: CDR1 SNHLY, CDR2 FYNNEI. The CDR3 consists of 16 residues. The CDR3 here is CASSGGRVKSGNTIYF. As DNA, the CDR3 is TGTGCCAGCAGTGGAGGCAGGGTTAAATCTGGAAACACCATATATTTT. Full variable domain (outside the CDR3, taken from reference TRBV2 and TRBJ1-3): EPEVTQTPSHQVTQMGQEVILRCVPISNHLYFYWYRQILGQKVEFLVSFYNNEISEKSEIFDDQFSVERPDGSNFTLKIRSTKLEDSAMYFCASSGGRVKSGNTIYFGEGSWLTVV.

V is TRBV7-3 and J is TRBJ2-3; no firm D call. Germline CDR1 reads SGHTA; CDR2 reads FQGTGA. Trimming left V 1 base short and J 5 bases short, with 19 bases between. This CDR3 has 17 residues. The CDR3 here is CASSLMVMGAGIDTQYF. Here the CDR3 DNA reads TGTGCCAGCAGCTTAATGGTAATGGGCGCAGGTATAGATACGCAGTATTTT.

This chain connects TRBV7-9 to TRBJ2-5; tentatively, D is TRBD2 (5 bases). CDR1 and CDR2 from the germline V gene are SEHNR and FQNEAQ (reference sequence). Trimming shortened V by 1 base and J by 0 bases, and 6 bases separated the two germline ends. The CDR3 extends over 14 amino acids. CDR3 region: CASSLGGYQETQYF. The CDR3 DNA is TGTGCCAGCAGCTTAGGCGGGTACCAAGAGACCCAGTACTTC.

The rearrangement links TRBV7-3 to TRBJ2-2; maybe TRBD2 (6 bases). CDR3 length equals 16 residues. CDR1 and CDR2 (germline): SGHTA, FQGTGA. Between the trimmed V and J ends, which lost 0 bases and 6 bases, there was a span of 14 bases. Here the CDR3 DNA reads TGTGCCAGCAGCTTAACGGGGTCGGGGGAGTCCGGGGAGCTGTTTTTT. This translates into CASSLTGSGESGELFF.

The chain uses TRBV11-2 and TRBJ1-4; D unresolved. This CDR3 region has 15 residues. V was pared by 4 bases and J by 3 bases, with 12 bases between. CDR1 and CDR2 from the germline V gene are SGHAT and FQNNGV. The DNA of the CDR3 is TGTGCCAGCAGCTCTTCAATACTAGCTAATGAAAAACTGTTTTTT. Translation: CASSSSILANEKLFF.

The V and J genes are TRBV5-1 and TRBJ1-3; D gene unclear. The CDR3 extends over 14 amino acids. Trimming stripped 0 bases from V and 0 bases from J, with 4 bases between. CDR1 and CDR2 (germline): SGHRS, YFSETQ. CDR3 loop: CASSLELSGNTIYF. For the CDR3, the DNA is TGCGCCAGCAGCTTGGAACTCTCTGGAAACACCATATATTTT.

This rearrangement joins TRBV10-1 to TRBJ2-7; D is ambiguous. The CDR3 is 12 amino acids. The germline V and J ends were trimmed by 8 bases and 3 bases, with 11 bases remaining between them. Germline V gene lookup returns CDR1 WNHNN and CDR2 SYGVQD (reference sequence). CDR3 protein: CASRAYCYEQYF. CDR3 DNA: TGCGCCAGCCGAGCTTATTGCTACGAGCAGTACTTC.

The sample holds one count of this clone. This chain uses TRBV30 with TRBJ1-1, with TRBD1 matching over 9 bases. The length of the CDR3 is 13 residues. V lost 5 bases and J lost 7; bases outside the gene matches: 8. Looked up from germline, CDR1 is GTSNPN and CDR2 is SVGIG (reference sequence). The CDR3 spells CAWDRDRVGEAFF. The CDR3 DNA sequence: TGTGCCTGGGACCGGGACAGGGTTGGTGAAGCTTTCTTT.

The chain carries TRBV19 and TRBJ1-6; TRBD1 might be the D (5 bases). CDR3 length: 15 residues. Looked up from germline, CDR1 is LNHDA and CDR2 is SQIVND (reference sequence). Between the trimmed V and J ends, which lost 7 bases and 7 bases, there was a span of 17 bases. CDR3 loop: CASNPAGVLNSPLHF. The CDR3 nucleotides are TGTGCCAGTAATCCGGCGGGGGTTTTGAATTCACCCCTCCACTTT. The whole variable domain, remainder taken from reference TRBV19 and TRBJ1-6, is DGGITQSPKYLFRKEGQNVTLSCEQNLNHDAMYWYRQDPGQGLRLIYYSQIVNDFQKGDIAEGYSVSREKKESFPLTVTSAQKNPTAFYLCASNPAGVLNSPLHFGNGTRLTVT.

The V gene is TRBV29-1, the J gene TRBJ2-5; a weak D match, TRBD1 (5 bases). The CDR3 is 13 residues long. The ends were cut back, 4 bases at V and 1 base at J, with 10 bases in the middle. CDR1 is SQVTM and CDR2 is ANQGSEA in the germline V gene. The CDR3 protein is CSVGWGVQETQYF. CDR3 bases: TGCAGCGTTGGGTGGGGCGTCCAAGAGACCCAGTACTTC.

This clone occurred once. The V and J genes are TRBV30 and TRBJ1-5; possibly TRBD1 for D (5 bases). Trimming cost V 8 bases and J 7 bases, with 21 bases left between them. The CDR3 is 14 amino acids. Germline lookup yields CDR1 GTSNPN and CDR2 SVGIG (reference sequence). CDR3: CARGTGGCYQPQHF. The DNA for the CDR3 is TGTGCCAGGGGCACGGGAGGATGTTACCAGCCCCAGCATTTT.

The chain uses TRBV28 and TRBJ1-1, with no clear D. Trimming pared 3 bases from V and 1 base from J, leaving 12 bases between. The CDR3 extends over 15 amino acids. Per the germline V gene, CDR1 is MDHEN and CDR2 is SYDVKM. The CDR3 nucleotides read TGTGCCAGCAGTTTGCCTGCCAACTGGAACACTGAAGCTTTCTTT. This codes for CASSLPANWNTEAFF.

V usage is TRBV19 and J usage is TRBJ1-5, with D possibly TRBD1 on 5 matching bases. The CDR3 extends over 16 amino acids. Germline values: CDR1 LNHDA, CDR2 SQIVND (reference sequence). V lost 6 bases, J lost 1 base, and 16 bases lay in between. Here the CDR3 reads CASRPDSIRSNQPQHF. CDR3 DNA: TGTGCCAGTAGGCCAGACAGCATTCGGAGCAATCAGCCCCAGCATTTT.

CDR3 nucleotide sequence: TGTGCCAGCAGCCGACTATACGAGCAGTACTTC. Encoded protein: CASSRLYEQYF. The rearrangement uses TRBV3-1 (or the pseudogene TRBV3-2) and TRBJ2-7; D perhaps matches TRBD2 (5 bases). Trimming cost V 4 bases and J 4 bases, with 5 bases left between them. The V gene's germline CDR1 is LGHDT and CDR2 YNNKEL (reference sequence). This CDR3 region has 11 residues.

The rearrangement uses TRBV19 and TRBJ1-4, with TRBD1 identical over 7 bases. J was trimmed by 6 bases and V by 5 bases; bases with no gene match: 9. The CDR3 is 15 residues long. The germline V gene has CDR1 LNHDA and CDR2 SQIVND (reference sequence). The CDR3 protein is CASSSIDRAYEKLFF. In nucleotides, the CDR3 is TGTGCCAGTAGTTCCATCGACAGGGCTTATGAAAAACTGTTTTTT.